Shown below are 20 T cell receptor beta chains from a single sample sequenced in a study of T cells in Graves' hyperthyroidism and ophthalmopathy. Amplified TCR beta CDR3 regions derived from RNA transcripts. The TCR CDR3 was amplified in a first-round RT-PCR using the HTBI primer set. MiXCR, applied by TCRdb to the multiplex PCR reads, yields one record per CDR3 protein. The data show about half a million distinct CDR3 sequences, 20% seen once. Sequencing input: blood. Source of these receptors: a man aged 40-49 years with Graves' ophthalmopathy.

The chain combines TRBV9 with TRBJ2-2; TRBD1 aligns across 11 bases. After removal of 3 bases from V and 7 bases from J, the junction contained 5 bases not matched to a gene. This CDR3 comprises 15 residues. The germline V gene encodes CDR1 SGDLS and CDR2 YYNGEE. DNA for the CDR3: TGTGCCAGCAGCGAAGGACAGGGGGCGTACGGGGAGCTGTTTTTT. Its protein product is CASSEGQGAYGELFF.

This clonotype came up many times. The gene calls are TRBV11-1 and TRBJ2-3, with D perhaps matching TRBD2 (5 bases). The germline CDR1 and CDR2 sequences are SGHAT and FQDESV (reference sequence). The ends were cut back, 5 bases at V and 2 bases at J, with 14 bases in the middle. The CDR3 is made up of 15 amino acids. This CDR3 reads CASSLRPGNTDTQYF. The CDR3 DNA reads TGTGCCAGCAGCCTCCGGCCGGGAAACACAGATACGCAGTATTTT.

CDR3 coding DNA: TGCAGTGCTAAGGGGACTCAAGCCTACGAGCAGTACTTC. It is translated as CSAKGTQAYEQYF. The chain recombines TRBV20-1 with TRBJ2-7; a weak D match, TRBD2 (6 bases). Trimming took off 4 bases at V and 2 bases at J, with 12 bases between the two ends. The germline gives CDR1 DFQATT, CDR2 SNEGSKA (reference sequence). This CDR3 is built from 13 residues.

This clonotype was counted between two and nine times. The chain carries TRBV20-1 and TRBJ2-7; 8 bases fit TRBD2. The CDR3 has 15 amino acids. Germline lookup yields CDR1 DFQATT and CDR2 SNEGSKA (reference sequence). V shed 2 bases, J shed 6 bases, and the junction held 12 bases outside the gene matches. This CDR3 is CSARSRTSPGFEQYF. Here the CDR3 DNA reads TGCAGTGCTAGATCGAGGACTAGCCCCGGTTTCGAGCAGTACTTC.

This clonotype was seen only a few times. This chain joins TRBV5-4 and TRBJ2-1, with D perhaps given as TRBD1 or TRBD2 (5 bases each). V lost 0 bases to trimming and J lost 5 bases, with 12 bases between them. In germline, CDR1 is SGHNT, CDR2 YYREEE (reference sequence). The CDR3 covers 15 residues. CDR3 DNA: TGTGCCAGCAGCTTGGGTGGGACGGGGAACAATGAGCAGTTCTTC. It yields the protein CASSLGGTGNNEQFF.

This clonotype was seen a few times. The chain uses TRBV7-2 and TRBJ2-5; no reliable D call. The V end was cut by 3 bases, the J end by 5 bases, with 10 bases between. This CDR3 has 13 amino acids. The V gene's germline CDR1 is SGHTA and CDR2 FQGNSA. Here the CDR3 DNA reads TGTGCCAGCAGCTTTGGCCTGTTGGAGACCCAGTACTTC. Protein product: CASSFGLLETQYF.

This chain joins TRBV7-8 and TRBJ1-6; possibly TRBD1 for D (6 bases). Trimming took 4 bases from V and 2 from J, leaving 9 bases between them. Germline V gene lookup returns CDR1 SGHVS and CDR2 FQNEAQ. The CDR3 consists of 15 residues. The CDR3 DNA follows: TGTGCCAGCAGCTACAGGGTCGCCTATAATTCACCCCTCCACTTT. Its translation is CASSYRVAYNSPLHF.

The table lists this clonotype with a few counts. The chain couples TRBV7-8 to TRBJ1-5, with D tentatively TRBD1 (5 bases). Germline loops: CDR1 SGHVS, CDR2 FQNEAQ. CDR3 length: 15 residues. The V gene lost 5 bases and the J gene lost 4 bases, with 15 bases spanning the gap. CDR3 in DNA: TGTGCCAGCAGCATAGAGGACACGACTAATCAGCCCCAGCATTTT. As protein: CASSIEDTTNQPQHF.

The gene calls are TRBV29-1 and TRBJ1-2; the match to TRBD1 covers 7 bases. Germline loops: CDR1 SQVTM, CDR2 ANQGSEA. The junction had 5 bases not matched to a gene; V was cut back by 2 bases and J by 5 bases. This CDR3 contains 13 residues. The CDR3 region has the DNA TGCAGCGTTGAAACAGGGGTCGATTATGGCTACACCTTC. Translated: CSVETGVDYGYTF.

The table lists this clonotype with a few counts. This chain uses TRBV27 with TRBJ2-7, with D perhaps matching TRBD2 (5 bases). This CDR3 contains 15 residues. V was shortened by 4 bases and J by 0 bases, with 13 bases between the two germline ends. Germline V gives CDR1 MNHEY, CDR2 SMNVEV (reference sequence). The CDR3 protein is CASSSASRISYEQYF. CDR3 bases: TGTGCCAGCAGTTCTGCTAGCAGAATCTCCTACGAGCAGTACTTC.

This clonotype appeared a few times. V gene TRBV15 combines with J gene TRBJ2-7, with D tentatively TRBD1 (7 bases). V shed 2 bases and J shed 1 base, with 21 bases lying between them. Germline CDR1 reads LNHNV; CDR2 reads YYDKDF (reference sequence). There are 18 residues in the CDR3. The CDR3 DNA reads TGTGCCACCAGCAGATGGGGGTCAGGGGGGCTAATATCCTACGAGCAGTACTTC. This gives the protein CATSRWGSGGLISYEQYF.

This clonotype has just a few counts. V usage is TRBV5-1 and J usage is TRBJ2-2, with a possible D match to TRBD1 (5 bases). V was trimmed by 4 bases and J by 7 bases, leaving 11 bases between them. This CDR3 has 13 amino acids. Looked up from germline, CDR1 is SGHRS and CDR2 is YFSETQ. CDR3 region: CASSVQGVGELFF. In DNA form, the CDR3 reads TGCGCCAGCAGCGTTCAGGGTGTCGGGGAGCTGTTTTTT. Full variable domain (missing parts from reference TRBV5-1 and TRBJ2-2): KAGVTQTPRYLIKTRGQQVTLSCSPISGHRSVSWYQQTPGQGLQFLFEYFSETQRNKGNFPGRFSGRQFSNSRSEMNVSTLELGDSALYLCASSVQGVGELFFGEGSRLTVL.

There are a few counts of this clonotype. V gene TRBV7-2 combines with J gene TRBJ2-2; no clear D gene. The CDR3 length is 13 residues. V lost 5 bases and J lost 5, with 9 bases in between. Germline lookup yields CDR1 SGHTA and CDR2 FQGNSA. The CDR3 DNA sequence: TGTGCCAGCAGCCCTCGCTGGACCGGGGAGCTGTTTTTT. Protein product: CASSPRWTGELFF.

This clonotype was detected only a few times. The gene calls are TRBV4-1 and TRBJ2-7, with D unresolved. The CDR3 consists of 15 residues. V shed 0 bases and J shed 3 bases, with 12 bases lying between them. The germline CDR1 and CDR2 sequences are MGHRA and YSYEKL. In DNA, the CDR3 is TGCGCCAGCAGCCAAGAGGCAAGCGCATACTACGAGCAGTACTTC. It encodes CASSQEASAYYEQYF.

The chain recombines TRBV2 with TRBJ2-1; D gene ambiguous. CDR3 length equals 13 residues. Germline loops: CDR1 SNHLY, CDR2 FYNNEI. V was shortened by 4 bases and J by 3 bases, with 7 bases between the two germline ends. The CDR3 is CASSVTHYNEQFF. DNA of the CDR3: TGTGCCAGCAGTGTAACGCACTACAATGAGCAGTTCTTC.

This clonotype has more than one count but fewer than ten. The V gene is TRBV4-1, the J gene TRBJ1-1, with D possibly being TRBD1 (5 bases). This CDR3 comprises 15 residues. V was cut by 4 bases and J by 5 bases, with 17 bases left in between. Germline values: CDR1 MGHRA, CDR2 YSYEKL. DNA of the CDR3: TGCGCCAGCAGCCTGGCCTCAGGGAAAGAGACTGAAGCTTTCTTT. Translation: CASSLASGKETEAFF.

This chain connects TRBV9 to TRBJ1-2, with D perhaps TRBD1 (5 bases). Germline assignment: CDR1 SGDLS and CDR2 YYNGEE. Trimming removed 0 bases from V and 2 bases from J, with 11 bases in between. The CDR3 is 15 amino acids. Written as DNA, the CDR3 is TGTGCCAGCAGCGTAGGAGTAGGGGCGAACTATGGCTACACCTTC. Its protein is CASSVGVGANYGYTF.

This clonotype was observed at least ten times. The chain employs TRBV30 and TRBJ1-1, with D unclear. Trimming took off 0 bases at V and 8 bases at J, with 10 bases between the two ends. The V gene's germline CDR1 is GTSNPN and CDR2 SVGIG (reference sequence). This CDR3 comprises 12 residues. The CDR3 DNA is TGTGCCTGGAGTGTATCGGTCTCCGAAGCTTTCTTT. Translation: CAWSVSVSEAFF.

This clonotype was observed a few times. The chain combines TRBV5-1 with TRBJ2-2; 14 bases are shared with TRBD2. The CDR3 spans 19 residues. V was clipped by 4 bases and J by 6 bases; unmatched bases: 14. CDR1 SGHRS and CDR2 YFSETQ come from the germline V gene. The CDR3 protein is CASSGGTSGGYGIPGELFF. CDR3 coding DNA: TGCGCCAGCAGCGGTGGGACTAGCGGGGGATACGGTATACCCGGGGAGCTGTTTTTT.

This rearrangement joins TRBV6-1 to TRBJ2-7; 7 bases line up with TRBD2. After removal of 4 bases from V and 6 bases from J, the junction contained 9 bases not matched to a gene. CDR1 is MNHNS, CDR2 SASEGT, per germline. There are 14 residues in the CDR3. CDR3 nucleotides: TGTGCCAGCAGTGGTTCCGGGAGGACCCTCGAGCAGTACTTC. It is translated as CASSGSGRTLEQYF.